The present entry profiles one T cell receptor beta chain with its context. Antigen: not known. The V gene's germline CDR1 is SGHTA and CDR2 FQGTGA. Trimming cost V 5 bases and J 6 bases, with 10 bases left between them. The CDR3 consists of 13 residues. RNA transcripts yielded amplified TCR beta CDR3 regions. Carried out on the TCR CDR3, a first-round RT-PCR used the HTBI primer set. TCRdb re-called the multiplex PCR reads through MiXCR, storing one row per CDR3 protein. The repertoire includes roughly 500,000 distinct CDR3 sequences, over 45% of them detected once, and 35% to 50% sits in the top ten. The study excluded patients with uncontrolled infection, other autoimmune disease, pregnancy or lactation. Orbital computed tomography, thyroid ultrasound, serum thyroxine and TRAb, and clinical symptoms together informed the diagnoses. This entry is derived from a study of T cells in Graves' hyperthyroidism and ophthalmopathy. Study-wide results and limits: Peripheral blood also featured most of the thyroid clonotypes expanded above 0.001.

The receptor was derived from an adult woman with Graves' disease, either hyperthyroidism or ophthalmopathy (not recorded which). This rearrangement joins TRBV7-3 to TRBJ2-2; D is tentatively TRBD1 or TRBD2 (5 bases each). The material sequenced was peripheral blood or thyroid tissue (not recorded which). As DNA, the CDR3 is TGTGCCAGCAGCGGGACCCTGGCCGGGGAGCTGTTTTTT. Its translation is CASSGTLAGELFF.